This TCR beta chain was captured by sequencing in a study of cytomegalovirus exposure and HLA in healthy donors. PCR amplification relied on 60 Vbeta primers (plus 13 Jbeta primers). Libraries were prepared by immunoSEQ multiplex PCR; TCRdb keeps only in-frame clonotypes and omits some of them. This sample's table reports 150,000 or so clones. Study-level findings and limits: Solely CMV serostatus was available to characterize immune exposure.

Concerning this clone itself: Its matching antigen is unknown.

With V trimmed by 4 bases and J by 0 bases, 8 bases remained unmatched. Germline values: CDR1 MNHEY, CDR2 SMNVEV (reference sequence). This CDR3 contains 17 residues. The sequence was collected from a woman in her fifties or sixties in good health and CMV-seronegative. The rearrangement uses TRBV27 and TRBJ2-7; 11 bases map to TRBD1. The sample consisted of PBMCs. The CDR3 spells CASSWLGTGGYSYEQYF. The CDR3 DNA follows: TGTGCCAGCAGTTGGTTAGGGACAGGGGGGTACTCCTACGAGCAGTACTTC.